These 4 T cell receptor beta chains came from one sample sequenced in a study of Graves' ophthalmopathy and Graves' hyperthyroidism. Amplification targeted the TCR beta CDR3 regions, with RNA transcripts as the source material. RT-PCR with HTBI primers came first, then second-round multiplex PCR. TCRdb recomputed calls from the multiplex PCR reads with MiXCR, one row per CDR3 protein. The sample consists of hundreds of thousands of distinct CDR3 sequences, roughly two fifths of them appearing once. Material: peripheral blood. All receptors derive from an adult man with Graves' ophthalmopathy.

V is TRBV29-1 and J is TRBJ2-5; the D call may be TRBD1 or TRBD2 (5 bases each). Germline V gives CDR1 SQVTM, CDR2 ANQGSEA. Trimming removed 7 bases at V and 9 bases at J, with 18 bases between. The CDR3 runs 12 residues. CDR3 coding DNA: TGCAGCGCCGGGACCCTCAATCAGCCCCAGTACTTC. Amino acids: CSAGTLNQPQYF.

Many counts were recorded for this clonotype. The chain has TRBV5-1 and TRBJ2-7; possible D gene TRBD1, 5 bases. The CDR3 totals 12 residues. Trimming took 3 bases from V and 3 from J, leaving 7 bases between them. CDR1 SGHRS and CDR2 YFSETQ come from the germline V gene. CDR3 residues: CASSSGYYEQYF. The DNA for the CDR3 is TGCGCCAGCAGCTCAGGGTACTACGAGCAGTACTTC.

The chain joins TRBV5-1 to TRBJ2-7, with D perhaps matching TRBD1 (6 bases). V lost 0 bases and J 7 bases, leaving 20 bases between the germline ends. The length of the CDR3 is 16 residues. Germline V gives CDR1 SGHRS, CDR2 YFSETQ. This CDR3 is CASSLVGQGGYNEQYF. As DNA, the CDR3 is TGCGCCAGCAGCTTGGTGGGACAAGGAGGATACAATGAGCAGTACTTC.

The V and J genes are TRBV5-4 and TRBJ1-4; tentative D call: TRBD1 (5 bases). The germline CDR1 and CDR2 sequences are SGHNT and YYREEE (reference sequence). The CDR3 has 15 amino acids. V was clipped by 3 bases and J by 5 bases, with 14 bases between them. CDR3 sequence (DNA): TGTGCCAGCAGCTCATCCGGGACTCAGAATGAAAAACTGTTTTTT. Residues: CASSSSGTQNEKLFF.